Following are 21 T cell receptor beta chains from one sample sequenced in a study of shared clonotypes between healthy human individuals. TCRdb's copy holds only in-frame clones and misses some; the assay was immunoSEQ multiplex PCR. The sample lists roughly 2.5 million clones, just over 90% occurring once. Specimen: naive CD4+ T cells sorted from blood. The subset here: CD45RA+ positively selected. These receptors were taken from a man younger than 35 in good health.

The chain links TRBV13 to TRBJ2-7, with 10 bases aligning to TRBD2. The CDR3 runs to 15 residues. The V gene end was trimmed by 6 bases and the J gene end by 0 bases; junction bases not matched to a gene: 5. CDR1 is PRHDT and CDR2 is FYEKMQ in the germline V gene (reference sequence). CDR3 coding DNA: TGTGCCAGCAGGCTAGCGGGAGTGGGCTCCTACGAGCAGTACTTC. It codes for CASRLAGVGSYEQYF.

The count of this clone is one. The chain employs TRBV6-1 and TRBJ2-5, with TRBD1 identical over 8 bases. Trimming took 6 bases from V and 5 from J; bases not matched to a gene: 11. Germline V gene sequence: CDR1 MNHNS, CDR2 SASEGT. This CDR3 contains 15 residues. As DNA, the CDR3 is TGTGCCAGCAGAAGACAAACAGGGGGACGGGAGACCCAGTACTTC. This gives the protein CASRRQTGGRETQYF.

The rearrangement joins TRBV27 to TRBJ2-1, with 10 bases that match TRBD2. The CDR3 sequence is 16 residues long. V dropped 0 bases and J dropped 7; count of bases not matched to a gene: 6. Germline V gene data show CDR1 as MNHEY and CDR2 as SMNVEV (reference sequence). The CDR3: CASSLSLRLAGNEQFF. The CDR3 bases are TGTGCCAGCAGTTTATCGTTAAGACTAGCGGGTAATGAGCAGTTCTTC.

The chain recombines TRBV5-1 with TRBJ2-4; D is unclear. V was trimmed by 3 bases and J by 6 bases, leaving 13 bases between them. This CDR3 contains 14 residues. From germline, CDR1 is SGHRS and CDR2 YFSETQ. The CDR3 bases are TGCGCCAGCAGCTCAGAGGCTCCGGCAAACATTCAGTACTTC. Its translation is CASSSEAPANIQYF.

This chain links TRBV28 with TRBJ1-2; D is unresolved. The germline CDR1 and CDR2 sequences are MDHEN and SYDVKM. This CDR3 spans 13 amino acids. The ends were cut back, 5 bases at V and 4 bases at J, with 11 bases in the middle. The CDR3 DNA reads TGTGCCAGCAGTCTGGACGGGAGCTATGGCTACACCTTC. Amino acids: CASSLDGSYGYTF.

The chain's CDR3 is CASSLGTMTGELFF. CDR3 coding DNA: TGTGCCAGCAGCCTCGGGACAATGACCGGGGAGCTGTTTTTT. The chain recombines TRBV11-3 with TRBJ2-2; perhaps TRBD1 as D (6 bases). This CDR3 has 14 residues. Trimming stripped 5 bases from V and 5 bases from J, with 12 bases between. Germline assignment: CDR1 SGHNT and CDR2 YENEEA. The variable domain in full, completed from reference TRBV11-3 and TRBJ2-2, reads EAGVVQSPRYKIIEKKQPVAFWCNPISGHNTLYWYLQNLGQGPELLIRYENEEAVDDSQLPKDRFSAERLKGVDSTLKIQPAELGDSAVYLCASSLGTMTGELFFGEGSRLTVL.

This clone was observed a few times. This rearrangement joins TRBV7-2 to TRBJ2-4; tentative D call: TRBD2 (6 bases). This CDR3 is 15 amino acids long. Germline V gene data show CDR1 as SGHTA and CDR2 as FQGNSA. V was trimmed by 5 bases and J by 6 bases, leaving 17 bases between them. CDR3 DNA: TGTGCCAGCAGCCAATCGGGACTCGGGGGAAACATTCAGTACTTC. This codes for CASSQSGLGGNIQYF.

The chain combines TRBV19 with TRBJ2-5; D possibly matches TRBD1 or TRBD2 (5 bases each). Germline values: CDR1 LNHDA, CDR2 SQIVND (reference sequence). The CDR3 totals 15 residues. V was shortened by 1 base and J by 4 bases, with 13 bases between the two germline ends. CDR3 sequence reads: CASSIGGAGGETQYF. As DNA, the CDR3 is TGTGCCAGTAGTATAGGAGGGGCCGGAGGAGAGACCCAGTACTTC.

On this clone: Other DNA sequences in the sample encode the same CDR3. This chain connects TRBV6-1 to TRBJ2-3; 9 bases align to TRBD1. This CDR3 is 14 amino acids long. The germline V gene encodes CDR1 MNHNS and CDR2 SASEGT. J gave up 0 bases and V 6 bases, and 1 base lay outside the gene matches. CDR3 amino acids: CASRGQGSTDTQYF. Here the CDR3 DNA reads TGTGCCAGCAGGGGACAGGGAAGCACAGATACGCAGTATTTT.

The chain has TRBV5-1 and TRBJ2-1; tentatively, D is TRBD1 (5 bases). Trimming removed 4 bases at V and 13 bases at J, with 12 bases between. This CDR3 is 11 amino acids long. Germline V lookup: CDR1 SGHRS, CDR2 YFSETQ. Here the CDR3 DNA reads TGCGCCAGCAGCGAGTGGGGCCCACAGTTCTTC. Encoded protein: CASSEWGPQFF.

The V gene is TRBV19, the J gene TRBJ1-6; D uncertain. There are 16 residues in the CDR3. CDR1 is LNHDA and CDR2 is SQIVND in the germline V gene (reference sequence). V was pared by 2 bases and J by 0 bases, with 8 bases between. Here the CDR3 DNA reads TGTGCCAGTAGTATAAACGCCTTCTCCTATAATTCACCCCTCCACTTT. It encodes CASSINAFSYNSPLHF.

CDR3 DNA sequence: TGTGCCAGCAGTGACAGGGCCCCCTACGAGCAGTACTTC. This translates into CASSDRAPYEQYF. The gene calls are TRBV2 and TRBJ2-7; possible D gene TRBD1, 5 bases. The CDR3 is 13 amino acids. The germline gives CDR1 SNHLY, CDR2 FYNNEI. V lost 3 bases, J lost 2 bases, and 8 bases lay in between.

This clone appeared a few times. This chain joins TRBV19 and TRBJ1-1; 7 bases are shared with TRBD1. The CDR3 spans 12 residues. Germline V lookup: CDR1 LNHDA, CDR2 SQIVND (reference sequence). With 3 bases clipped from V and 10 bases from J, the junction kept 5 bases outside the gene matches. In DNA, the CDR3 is TGTGCCAGTAGTATGACAGGGAATAGAGCTTTCTTT. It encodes CASSMTGNRAFF.

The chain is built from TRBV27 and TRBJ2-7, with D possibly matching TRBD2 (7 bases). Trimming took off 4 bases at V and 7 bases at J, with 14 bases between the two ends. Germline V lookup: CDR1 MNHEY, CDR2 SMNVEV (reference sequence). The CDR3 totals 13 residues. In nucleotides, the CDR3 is TGTGCCAGCAGTTGGGGGGGGGCTGGAGAGCAGTACTTC. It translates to CASSWGGAGEQYF.

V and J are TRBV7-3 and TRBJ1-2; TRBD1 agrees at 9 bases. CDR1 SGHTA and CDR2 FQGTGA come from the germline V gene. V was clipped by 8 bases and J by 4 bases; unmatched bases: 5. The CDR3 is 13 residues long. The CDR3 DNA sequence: TGTGCCAGCGGGGAGGGACAGGGCTATGGCTACACCTTC. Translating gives CASGEGQGYGYTF.

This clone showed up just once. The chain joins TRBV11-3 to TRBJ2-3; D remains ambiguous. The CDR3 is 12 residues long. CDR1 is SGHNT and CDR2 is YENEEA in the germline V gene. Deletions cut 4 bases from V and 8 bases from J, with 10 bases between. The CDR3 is CASSSTLGTQYF. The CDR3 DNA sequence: TGTGCCAGCAGCTCCACATTGGGTACGCAGTATTTT. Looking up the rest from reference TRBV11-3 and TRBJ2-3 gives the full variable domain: EAGVVQSPRYKIIEKKQPVAFWCNPISGHNTLYWYLQNLGQGPELLIRYENEEAVDDSQLPKDRFSAERLKGVDSTLKIQPAELGDSAVYLCASSSTLGTQYFGPGTRLTVL.

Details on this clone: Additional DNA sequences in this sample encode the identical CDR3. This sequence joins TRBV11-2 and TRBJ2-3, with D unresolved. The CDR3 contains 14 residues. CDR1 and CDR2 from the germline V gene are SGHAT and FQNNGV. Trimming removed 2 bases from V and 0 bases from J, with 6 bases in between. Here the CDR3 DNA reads TGTGCCAGCAGCTTACCGAGGAGCACAGATACGCAGTATTTT. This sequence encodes CASSLPRSTDTQYF.

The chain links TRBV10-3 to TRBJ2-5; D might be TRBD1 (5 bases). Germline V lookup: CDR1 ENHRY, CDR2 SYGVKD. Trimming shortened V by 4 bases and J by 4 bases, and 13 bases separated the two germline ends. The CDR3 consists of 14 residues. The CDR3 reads CAISATSRGETQYF. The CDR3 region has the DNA TGTGCCATCAGTGCGACCTCTAGGGGAGAGACCCAGTACTTC.

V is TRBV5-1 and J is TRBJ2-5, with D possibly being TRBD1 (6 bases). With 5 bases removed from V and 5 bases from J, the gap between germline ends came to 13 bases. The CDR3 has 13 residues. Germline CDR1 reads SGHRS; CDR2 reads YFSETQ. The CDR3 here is CASSTTGTETQYF. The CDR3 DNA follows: TGCGCCAGCAGTACTACAGGGACGGAGACCCAGTACTTC.

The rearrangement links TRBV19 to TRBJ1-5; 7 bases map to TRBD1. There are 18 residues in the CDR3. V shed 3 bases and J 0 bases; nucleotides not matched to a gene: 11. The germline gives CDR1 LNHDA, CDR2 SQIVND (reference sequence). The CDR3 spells CASSIGRGNFYSNQPQHF. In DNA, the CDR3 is TGTGCCAGTAGTATCGGCAGGGGGAACTTCTATAGCAATCAGCCCCAGCATTTT.

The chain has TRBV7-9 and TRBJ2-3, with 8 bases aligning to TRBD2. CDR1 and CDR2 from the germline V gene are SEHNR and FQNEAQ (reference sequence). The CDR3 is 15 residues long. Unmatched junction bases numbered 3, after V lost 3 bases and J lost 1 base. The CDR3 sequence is CASSFPGLGTDTQYF. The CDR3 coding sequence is TGTGCCAGCAGCTTCCCGGGACTAGGCACAGATACGCAGTATTTT.